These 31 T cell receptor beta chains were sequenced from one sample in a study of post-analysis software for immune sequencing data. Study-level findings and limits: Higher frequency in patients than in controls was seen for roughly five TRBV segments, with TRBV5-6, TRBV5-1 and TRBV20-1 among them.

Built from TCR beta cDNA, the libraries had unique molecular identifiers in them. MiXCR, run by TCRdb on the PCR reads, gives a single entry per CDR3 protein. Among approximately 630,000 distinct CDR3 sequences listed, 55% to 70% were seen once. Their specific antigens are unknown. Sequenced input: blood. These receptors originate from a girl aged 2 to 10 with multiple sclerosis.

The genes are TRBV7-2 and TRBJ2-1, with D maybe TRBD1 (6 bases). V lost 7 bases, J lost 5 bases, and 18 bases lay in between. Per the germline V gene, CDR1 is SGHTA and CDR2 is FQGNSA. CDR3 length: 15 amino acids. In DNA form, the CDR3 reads TGTGCCAGCACAACAGGGCTAGCTCGCGACAATGAGCAGTTCTTC. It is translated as CASTTGLARDNEQFF.

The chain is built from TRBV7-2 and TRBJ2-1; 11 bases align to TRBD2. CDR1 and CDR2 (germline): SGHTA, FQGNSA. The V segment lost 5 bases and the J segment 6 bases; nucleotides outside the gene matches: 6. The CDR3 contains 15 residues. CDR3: CASSKPGLAANEQFF. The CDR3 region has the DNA TGTGCCAGCAGCAAACCGGGACTAGCGGCCAATGAGCAGTTCTTC.

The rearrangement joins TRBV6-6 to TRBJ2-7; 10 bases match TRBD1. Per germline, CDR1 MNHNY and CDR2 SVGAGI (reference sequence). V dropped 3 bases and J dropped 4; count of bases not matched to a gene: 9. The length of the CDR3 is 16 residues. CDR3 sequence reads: CASSYGTGAPTYEQYF. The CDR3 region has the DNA TGTGCCAGCAGTTATGGGACAGGGGCCCCCACTTACGAGCAGTACTTC.

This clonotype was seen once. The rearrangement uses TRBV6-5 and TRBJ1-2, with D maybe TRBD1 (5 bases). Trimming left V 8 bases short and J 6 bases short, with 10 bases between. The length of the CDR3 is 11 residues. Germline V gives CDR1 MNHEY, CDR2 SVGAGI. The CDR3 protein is CASGGRNGYTF. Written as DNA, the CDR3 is TGTGCCAGCGGGGGACGCAATGGCTACACCTTC.

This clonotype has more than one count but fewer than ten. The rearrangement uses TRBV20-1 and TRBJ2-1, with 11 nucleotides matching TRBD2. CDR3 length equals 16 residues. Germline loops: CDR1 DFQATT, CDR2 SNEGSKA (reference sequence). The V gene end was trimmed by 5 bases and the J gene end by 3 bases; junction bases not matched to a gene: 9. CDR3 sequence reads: CSAELIAGGNYNEQFF. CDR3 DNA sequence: TGCAGTGCTGAGCTAATAGCGGGAGGGAACTACAATGAGCAGTTCTTC.

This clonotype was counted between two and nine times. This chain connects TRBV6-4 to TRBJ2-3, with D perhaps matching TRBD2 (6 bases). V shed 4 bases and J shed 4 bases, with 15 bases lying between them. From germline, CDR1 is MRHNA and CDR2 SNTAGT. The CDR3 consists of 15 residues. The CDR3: CASSVTGVSADTQYF. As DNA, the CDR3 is TGTGCCAGCAGTGTTACGGGAGTATCGGCAGATACGCAGTATTTT.

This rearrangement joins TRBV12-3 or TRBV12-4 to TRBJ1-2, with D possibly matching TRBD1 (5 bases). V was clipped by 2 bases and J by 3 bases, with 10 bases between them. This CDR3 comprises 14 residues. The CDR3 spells CASSLSGLHYGYTF. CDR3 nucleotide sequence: TGTGCCAGCAGTTTATCAGGGCTCCACTATGGCTACACCTTC.

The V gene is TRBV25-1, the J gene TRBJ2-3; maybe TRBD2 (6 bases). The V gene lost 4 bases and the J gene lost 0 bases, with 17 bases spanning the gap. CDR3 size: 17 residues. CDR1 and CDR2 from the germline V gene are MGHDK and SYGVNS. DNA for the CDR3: TGTGCCAGCAGTGCCAGGGTAGCGAGCGGGAGCACAGATACGCAGTATTTT. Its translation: CASSARVASGSTDTQYF.

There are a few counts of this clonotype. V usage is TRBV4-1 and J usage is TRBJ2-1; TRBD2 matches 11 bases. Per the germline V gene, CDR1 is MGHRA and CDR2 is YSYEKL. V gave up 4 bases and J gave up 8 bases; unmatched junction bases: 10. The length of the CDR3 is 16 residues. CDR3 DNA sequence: TGCGCCAGCAGCCCCTTACTAGCGGGAGCTACACATGAGCAGTTCTTC. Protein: CASSPLLAGATHEQFF.

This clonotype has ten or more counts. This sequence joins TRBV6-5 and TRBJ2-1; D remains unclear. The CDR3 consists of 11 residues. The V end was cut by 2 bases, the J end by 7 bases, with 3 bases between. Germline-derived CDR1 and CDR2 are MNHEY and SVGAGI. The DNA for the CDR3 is TGTGCCAGCAGTTACCTGAATGAGCAGTTCTTC. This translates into CASSYLNEQFF.

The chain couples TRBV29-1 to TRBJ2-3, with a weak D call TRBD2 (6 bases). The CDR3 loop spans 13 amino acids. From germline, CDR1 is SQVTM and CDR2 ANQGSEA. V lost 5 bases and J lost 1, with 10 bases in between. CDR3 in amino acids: CSVKREGTDTQYF. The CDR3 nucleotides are TGCAGCGTTAAAAGGGAGGGCACAGATACGCAGTATTTT.

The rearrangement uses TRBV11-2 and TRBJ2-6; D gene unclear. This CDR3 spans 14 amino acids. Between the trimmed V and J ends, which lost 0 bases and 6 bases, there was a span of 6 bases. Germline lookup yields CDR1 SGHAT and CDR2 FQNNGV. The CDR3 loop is CASSLDGLANVLTF. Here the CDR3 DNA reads TGTGCCAGCAGCTTAGACGGGTTGGCCAACGTCCTGACTTTC.

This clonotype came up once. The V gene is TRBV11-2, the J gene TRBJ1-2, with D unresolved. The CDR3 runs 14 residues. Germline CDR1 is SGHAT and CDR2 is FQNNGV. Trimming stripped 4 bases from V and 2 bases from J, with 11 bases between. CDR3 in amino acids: CASSSHQLNYGYTF. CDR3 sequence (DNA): TGTGCCAGCAGCTCTCACCAGCTGAACTATGGCTACACCTTC.

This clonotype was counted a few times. The CDR3 here is CSARPGQGNSPLHF. DNA of the CDR3: TGCAGTGCTAGACCCGGACAGGGGAATTCACCCCTCCACTTT. The chain combines TRBV20-1 with TRBJ1-6; 9 nucleotides line up with TRBD1. V lost 2 bases to trimming and J lost 7 bases; unmatched junction nucleotides: 3. The CDR3 totals 14 residues. The V gene's germline CDR1 is DFQATT and CDR2 SNEGSKA (reference sequence).

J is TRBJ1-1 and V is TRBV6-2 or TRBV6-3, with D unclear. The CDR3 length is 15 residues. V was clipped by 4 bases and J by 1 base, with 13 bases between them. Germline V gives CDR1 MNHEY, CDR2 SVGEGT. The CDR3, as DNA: TGTGCCAGCAGTTGGACCGGGCGTCCGAACACTGAAGCTTTCTTT. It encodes CASSWTGRPNTEAFF.

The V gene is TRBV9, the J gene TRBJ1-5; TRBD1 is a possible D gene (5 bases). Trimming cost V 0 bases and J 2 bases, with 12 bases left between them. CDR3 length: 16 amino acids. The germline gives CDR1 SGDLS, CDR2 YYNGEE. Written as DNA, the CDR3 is TGTGCCAGCAGCGTAGTACTCAGGGCAGGCAATCAGCCCCAGCATTTT. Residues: CASSVVLRAGNQPQHF.

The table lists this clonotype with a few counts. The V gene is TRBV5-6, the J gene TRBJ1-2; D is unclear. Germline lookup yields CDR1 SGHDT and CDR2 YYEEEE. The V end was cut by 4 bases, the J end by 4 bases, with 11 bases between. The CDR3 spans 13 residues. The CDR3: CASSGENLYGYTF. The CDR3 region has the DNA TGTGCCAGCAGCGGGGAGAACCTCTATGGCTACACCTTC.

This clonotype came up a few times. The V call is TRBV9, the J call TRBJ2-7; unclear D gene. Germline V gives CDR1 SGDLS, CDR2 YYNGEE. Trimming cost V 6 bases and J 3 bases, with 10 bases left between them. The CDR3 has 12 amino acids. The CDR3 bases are TGTGCCAGCATGAACGCAAGCTACGAGCAGTACTTC. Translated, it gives CASMNASYEQYF.

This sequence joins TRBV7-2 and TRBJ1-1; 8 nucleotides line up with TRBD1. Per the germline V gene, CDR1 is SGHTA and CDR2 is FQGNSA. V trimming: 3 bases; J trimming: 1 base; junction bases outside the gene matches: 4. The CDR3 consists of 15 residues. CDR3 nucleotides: TGTGCCAGCAGCTTTAGGGGGACAGGGAACACTGAAGCTTTCTTT. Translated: CASSFRGTGNTEAFF. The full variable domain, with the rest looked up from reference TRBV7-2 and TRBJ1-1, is GAGVSQSPSNKVTEKGKDVELRCDPISGHTALYWYRQSLGQGLEFLIYFQGNSAPDKSGLPSDRFSAERTGGSVSTLTIQRTQQEDSAVYLCASSFRGTGNTEAFFGQGTRLTVV.

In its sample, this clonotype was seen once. CDR3 nucleotide sequence: TGTGCCAGCACCCGGGGAGACTCCTACAATGAGCAGTTCTTC. Amino acid sequence: CASTRGDSYNEQFF. This rearrangement joins TRBV7-2 to TRBJ2-1; perhaps TRBD2 as D (5 bases). V was cut by 7 bases and J by 0 bases, with 10 bases left in between. The CDR3 consists of 14 residues. CDR1 and CDR2 from the germline V gene are SGHTA and FQGNSA.

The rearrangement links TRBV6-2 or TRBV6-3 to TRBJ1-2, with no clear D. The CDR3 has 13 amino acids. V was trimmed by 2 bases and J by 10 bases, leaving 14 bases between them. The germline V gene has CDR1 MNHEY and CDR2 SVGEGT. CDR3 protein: CASSYEGSLTYTF. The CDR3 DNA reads TGTGCCAGCAGTTACGAAGGGAGCTTGACCTACACCTTC.

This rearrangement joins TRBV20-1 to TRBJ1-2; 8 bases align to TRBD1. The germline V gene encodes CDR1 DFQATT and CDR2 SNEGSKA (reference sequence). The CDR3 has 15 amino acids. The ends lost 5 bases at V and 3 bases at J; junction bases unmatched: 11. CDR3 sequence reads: CSARRPTGDDYGYTF. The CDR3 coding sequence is TGCAGTGCTCGCCGTCCGACAGGGGACGACTATGGCTACACCTTC.

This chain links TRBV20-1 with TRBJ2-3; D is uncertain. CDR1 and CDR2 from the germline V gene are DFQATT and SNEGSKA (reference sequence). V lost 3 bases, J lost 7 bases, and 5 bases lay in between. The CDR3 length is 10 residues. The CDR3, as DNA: TGCAGTGCTAGGAGGAATACGCAGTATTTT. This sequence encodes CSARRNTQYF.

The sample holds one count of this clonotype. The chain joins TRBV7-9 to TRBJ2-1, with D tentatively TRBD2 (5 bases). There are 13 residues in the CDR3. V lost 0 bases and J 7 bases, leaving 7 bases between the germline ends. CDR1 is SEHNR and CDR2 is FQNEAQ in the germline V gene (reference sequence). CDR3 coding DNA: TGTGCCAGCAGCTTAGCGCGGGCGAATGAGCAGTTCTTC. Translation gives CASSLARANEQFF.

The CDR3 region has the DNA TGTGCCAGCAGTGAATTCAGGGACGAGCAGTACTTC. As protein: CASSEFRDEQYF. The chain carries TRBV6-1 and TRBJ2-7; possibly TRBD1 for D (5 bases). CDR3 size: 12 residues. Trimming stripped 2 bases from V and 5 bases from J, with 7 bases between. CDR1 is MNHNS, CDR2 SASEGT, per germline.

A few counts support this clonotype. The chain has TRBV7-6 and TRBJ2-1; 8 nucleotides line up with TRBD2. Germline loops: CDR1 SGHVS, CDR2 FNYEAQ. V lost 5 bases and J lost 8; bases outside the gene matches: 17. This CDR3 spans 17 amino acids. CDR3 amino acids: CASSPTSAALPADEQFF. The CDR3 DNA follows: TGTGCCAGCAGCCCGACTAGCGCGGCACTACCTGCGGATGAGCAGTTCTTC.

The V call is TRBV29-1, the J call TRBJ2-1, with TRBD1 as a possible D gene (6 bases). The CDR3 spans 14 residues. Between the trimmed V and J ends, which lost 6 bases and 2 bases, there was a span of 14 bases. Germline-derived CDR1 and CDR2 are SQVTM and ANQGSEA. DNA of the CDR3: TGCAGCGTGGCTCCAGGGGTGGCCTACAATGAGCAGTTCTTC. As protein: CSVAPGVAYNEQFF.

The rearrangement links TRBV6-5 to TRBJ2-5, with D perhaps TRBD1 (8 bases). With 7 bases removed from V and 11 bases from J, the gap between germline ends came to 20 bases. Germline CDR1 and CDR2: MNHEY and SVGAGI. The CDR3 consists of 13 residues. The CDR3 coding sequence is TGTGCCAGCATTCACCAGGGGGCGGGGGAGCAGTACTTC. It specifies CASIHQGAGEQYF.

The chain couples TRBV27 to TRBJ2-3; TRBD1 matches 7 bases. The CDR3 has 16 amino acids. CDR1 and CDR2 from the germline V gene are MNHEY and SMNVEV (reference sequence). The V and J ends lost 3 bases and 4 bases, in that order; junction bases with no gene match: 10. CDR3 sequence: CASSFIGFQGADTQYF. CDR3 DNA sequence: TGTGCCAGCAGTTTTATCGGTTTTCAGGGGGCAGATACGCAGTATTTT.

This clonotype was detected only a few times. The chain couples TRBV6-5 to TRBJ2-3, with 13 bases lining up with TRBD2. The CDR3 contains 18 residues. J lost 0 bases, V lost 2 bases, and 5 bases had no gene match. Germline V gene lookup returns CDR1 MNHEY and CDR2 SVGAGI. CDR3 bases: TGTGCCAGCAGTTACGCGGGACTAGCGGGGACGAGCACAGATACGCAGTATTTT. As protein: CASSYAGLAGTSTDTQYF.

DNA for the CDR3: TGTGCCAGCAGCTTGGCAGGGCGAGGAGTATCAGATACGCAGTATTTT. It specifies CASSLAGRGVSDTQYF. This chain uses TRBV5-6 with TRBJ2-3, with D tentatively TRBD1 (5 bases). From germline, CDR1 is SGHDT and CDR2 YYEEEE. This CDR3 region has 16 residues. The V end lost 0 bases, the J end lost 4 bases, and 15 bases lay between the germline ends.